The T cell receptor (beta chain) described here comes from a study of control samples from healthy donors and cancer patients. The table came from immunoSEQ multiplex PCR; TCRdb's copy has only in-frame clones and leaves some out. The sample lists some 120,000 clones; under 95% were seen once. The V gene lost 7 bases and the J gene lost 1 base, with 12 bases spanning the gap. Germline V gene data show CDR1 as SNHLY and CDR2 as FYNNEI. This CDR3 region has 14 residues. This clone was seen just once. The receptor was derived from a man in his fifties or sixties with head and neck cancer. This chain uses TRBV2 with TRBJ2-3; D possibly corresponds to TRBD2 (5 bases). The specimen sequenced was PBMCs. CDR3 DNA sequence: TGTGCCAGCAAGAGGGATAGGGGCACAGATACGCAGTATTTT. This sequence encodes CASKRDRGTDTQYF.